These 26 T cell receptor beta chains share one sample of origin, sequenced in a study of cytomegalovirus exposure and HLA in healthy donors. Use of 60 Vbeta and 13 Jbeta primers characterized the PCR. Clones were read by immunoSEQ multiplex PCR, and TCRdb kept only the in-frame ones, dropping some. The sample consists of roughly 90,000 clones, roughly 80% of them appearing once. The sequenced material came from PBMCs. All receptors come from a woman aged 40 to 50 in good health and CMV-seropositive.

The rearrangement joins TRBV7-6 to TRBJ1-2; 9 positions agree with TRBD1. J was trimmed by 4 bases and V by 7 bases; bases with no gene match: 10. Germline CDR1 reads SGHVS; CDR2 reads FNYEAQ. CDR3 length: 15 residues. CDR3 loop: CASTEGTGISYGYTF. In DNA, the CDR3 is TGTGCCAGCACCGAAGGGACAGGGATCTCCTATGGCTACACCTTC. Drawing the rest from reference TRBV7-6 and TRBJ1-2, the complete variable domain is GAGVSQSPRYKVTKRGQDVALRCDPISGHVSLYWYRQALGQGPEFLTYFNYEAQQDKSGLPNDRFSAERPEGSISTLTIQRTEQRDSAMYRCASTEGTGISYGYTFGSGTRLTVV.

The CDR3 DNA reads TGCGCCAGCAGCTTGGACGGTAATCCGAACACTGAAGCTTTCTTT. Amino acids: CASSLDGNPNTEAFF. V and J are TRBV5-1 and TRBJ1-1; D gene unclear. This CDR3 comprises 15 residues. Germline V lookup: CDR1 SGHRS, CDR2 YFSETQ. Trimming removed 0 bases from V and 1 base from J, with 10 bases in between.

The V gene is TRBV27, the J gene TRBJ2-7; TRBD2 matches 7 bases. Trimming removed 5 bases from V and 2 bases from J; junction bases left unmatched: 6. This CDR3 comprises 14 residues. Germline assignment: CDR1 MNHEY and CDR2 SMNVEV (reference sequence). The CDR3 protein is CASSLLAETYEQYF. The CDR3 DNA reads as TGTGCCAGCAGTCTGCTAGCGGAGACCTACGAGCAGTACTTC.

This rearrangement joins TRBV6-6 to TRBJ2-1; 7 bases fit TRBD2. V trimming: 6 bases; J trimming: 9 bases; junction bases outside the gene matches: 11. The germline CDR1 and CDR2 sequences are MNHNY and SVGAGI (reference sequence). The CDR3 covers 14 residues. CDR3 bases: TGTGCCAGCAGCTCCGGACTAGGTCGTGGTGAGCAGTTCTTC. Protein product: CASSSGLGRGEQFF.

The genes are TRBV6-5 and TRBJ2-1; TRBD1 matches at 12 bases. Germline V gene lookup returns CDR1 MNHEY and CDR2 SVGAGI. J gave up 7 bases and V 6 bases, and 4 bases lay outside the gene matches. The CDR3 has 14 residues. The CDR3 nucleotides read TGTGCCAGCAGGGGACAGGGGGCGGGAAATGAGCAGTTCTTC. This gives the protein CASRGQGAGNEQFF.

The V call is TRBV14, the J call TRBJ2-7; D uncertain. Trimming pared 4 bases from V and 7 bases from J, leaving 11 bases between. This CDR3 has 12 amino acids. Germline V gene lookup returns CDR1 SGHDN and CDR2 FVKESK. The CDR3 is CASSPHWPEQYF. In nucleotides, the CDR3 is TGTGCCAGCAGCCCCCATTGGCCGGAGCAGTACTTC.

V usage is TRBV5-6 and J usage is TRBJ2-2; D not resolved. Trimming stripped 3 bases from V and 6 bases from J, with 24 bases between. Germline V gives CDR1 SGHDT, CDR2 YYEEEE. The CDR3 loop spans 18 amino acids. CDR3 in amino acids: CASSSLSQSHRSSGELFF. CDR3 in DNA: TGTGCCAGCAGCTCCCTATCACAGAGCCACCGAAGTTCCGGGGAGCTGTTTTTT.

The gene calls are TRBV12-5 and TRBJ2-1; D unclear. V was trimmed by 4 bases and J by 5 bases, leaving 18 bases between them. Germline assignment: CDR1 LGHNT and CDR2 FRNRAP. This CDR3 comprises 16 residues. CDR3 nucleotides: TGTGCTAGTGGTTCCCCCCCGCGGTCGGCGAACAATGAGCAGTTCTTC. This translates into CASGSPPRSANNEQFF.

The J gene is TRBJ1-1, the V gene TRBV6-1; 8 bases agree with TRBD1. Germline CDR1 reads MNHNS; CDR2 reads SASEGT. The trim removed 5 bases at V and 6 bases at J, leaving 2 bases unmatched. CDR3 length equals 12 residues. This CDR3 reads CASSLQGAEAFF. CDR3 coding DNA: TGTGCCAGCAGTTTACAGGGGGCTGAAGCTTTCTTT.

This clone was found once. The chain recombines TRBV5-6 with TRBJ2-3; 7 nucleotides line up with TRBD2. Trimming took 3 bases from V and 5 from J; bases not matched to a gene: 12. Germline-derived CDR1 and CDR2 are SGHDT and YYEEEE. The CDR3 runs to 16 residues. The CDR3 DNA follows: TGTGCCAGCAGCTCGTTGGAGCGGGATATTGGAGATACGCAGTATTTT. It specifies CASSSLERDIGDTQYF.

The gene calls are TRBV5-4 and TRBJ2-2; D might be TRBD1 (6 bases). Germline V gene data show CDR1 as SGHNT and CDR2 as YYREEE (reference sequence). This CDR3 comprises 14 residues. V was pared by 7 bases and J by 4 bases, with 14 bases between. For the CDR3, the DNA is TGTGCCAGCCTCTCGAGGGGGAGCACCGGGGAGCTGTTTTTT. Translated, it gives CASLSRGSTGELFF.

The CDR3, as DNA: TGCGCCAGCAGCGGGACTGCTGGGGCCAACGTCCTGACTTTC. Amino acids: CASSGTAGANVLTF. The rearrangement links TRBV5-1 to TRBJ2-6, with D possibly TRBD2 on 6 matching bases. Trimming cost V 4 bases and J 2 bases, with 7 bases left between them. This CDR3 has 14 residues. The germline V gene has CDR1 SGHRS and CDR2 YFSETQ.

The chain couples TRBV5-1 to TRBJ2-7, with TRBD1 identical over 8 bases. Germline loops: CDR1 SGHRS, CDR2 YFSETQ. V dropped 3 bases and J dropped 7; count of bases not matched to a gene: 12. The CDR3 consists of 15 residues. CDR3 coding DNA: TGCGCCAGCAGCTGGGACCCTGACAGGGGCGGTGAGCAGTACTTC. The encoded protein is CASSWDPDRGGEQYF. Together with reference TRBV5-1 and TRBJ2-7, the CDR3 gives the full variable domain: KAGVTQTPRYLIKTRGQQVTLSCSPISGHRSVSWYQQTPGQGLQFLFEYFSETQRNKGNFPGRFSGRQFSNSRSEMNVSTLELGDSALYLCASSWDPDRGGEQYFGPGTRLTVT.

This clone occurred once. The V gene is TRBV6-1, the J gene TRBJ1-2; weak D call: TRBD1 (5 bases). This CDR3 region has 14 residues. CDR1 MNHNS and CDR2 SASEGT come from the germline V gene. The ends were cut back, 8 bases at V and 4 bases at J, with 17 bases in the middle. The CDR3 loop reads CASQTGSVTYGYTF. CDR3 bases: TGTGCCAGCCAAACAGGCTCCGTAACCTATGGCTACACCTTC.

The V gene is TRBV18, the J gene TRBJ2-7, with 9 positions matching TRBD1. This CDR3 region has 13 residues. The ends lost 5 bases at V and 5 bases at J; junction bases unmatched: 4. Germline assignment: CDR1 KGHSH and CDR2 LQKENI. The CDR3 nucleotides are TGTGCCAGCTCAGTCGGGACAGGGAACGAGCAGTACTTC. Its protein is CASSVGTGNEQYF. The whole variable domain, filled in from reference TRBV18 and TRBJ2-7, reads NAGVMQNPRHLVRRRGQEARLRCSPMKGHSHVYWYRQLPEEGLKFMVYLQKENIIDESGMPKERFSAEFPKEGPSILRIQQVVRGDSAAYFCASSVGTGNEQYFGPGTRLTVT.

V is TRBV9 and J is TRBJ1-1; D is undetermined. The germline V gene encodes CDR1 SGDLS and CDR2 YYNGEE. There are 13 residues in the CDR3. V was trimmed by 0 bases and J by 2 bases, leaving 5 bases between them. The CDR3 nucleotides read TGTGCCAGCAGCGTAGCTTTAAACACTGAAGCTTTCTTT. Protein: CASSVALNTEAFF.

This clone occurred once. For the CDR3, the DNA is TGTGCCATCGCGGGACAGGACCCTATCAACTACGAGCAGTACTTC. Translating it yields CAIAGQDPINYEQYF. J is TRBJ2-7 and V is TRBV10-3; 8 positions agree with TRBD1. Trimming at V came to 8 bases and at J to 3 bases, leaving 12 bases not matched to a gene. The CDR3 contains 15 residues. Per the germline V gene, CDR1 is ENHRY and CDR2 is SYGVKD.

On this clone itself: Other DNA sequences in this sample translate to the same CDR3. The chain combines TRBV4-2 with TRBJ2-3; 7 nucleotides line up with TRBD2. The CDR3 has 16 residues. V gave up 0 bases and J gave up 1 base; unmatched junction bases: 4. Germline CDR1 is LGHNA and CDR2 is YNFKEQ. The CDR3 protein is CASSQERAGGTDTQYF. The CDR3 DNA is TGTGCCAGCAGCCAAGAAAGGGCGGGGGGCACAGATACGCAGTATTTT.

J is TRBJ2-1 and V is TRBV27, with TRBD1 matching over 12 bases. Germline loops: CDR1 MNHEY, CDR2 SMNVEV (reference sequence). This CDR3 contains 18 residues. J was trimmed by 6 bases and V by 6 bases; bases with no gene match: 15. CDR3 sequence (DNA): TGTGCCAGCAGCCCTATAAGTCCGGGACAGGGGGCGACCAATGAGCAGTTCTTC. Amino acids: CASSPISPGQGATNEQFF.

V is TRBV19 and J is TRBJ2-5, with TRBD2 matching over 9 bases. The DNA end favors TRBJ2-7, so the J call may be wrong. The germline V gene encodes CDR1 LNHDA and CDR2 SQIVND (reference sequence). The CDR3 is made up of 13 amino acids. The CDR3 DNA is TGTGCCAGTAGAAAAGGGACTAGCAACGAGCAGTACTTC. It specifies CASRKGTSNEQYF.

J is TRBJ2-7 and V is TRBV11-3; D not certain. Germline V gene lookup returns CDR1 SGHNT and CDR2 YENEEA. This CDR3 comprises 13 residues. Trimming left V 0 bases short and J 2 bases short, with 5 bases between. The CDR3, as DNA: TGTGCCAGCAGCTTAGATCTCGCCTACGAGCAGTACTTC. Its protein product is CASSLDLAYEQYF.

This clone turned up a few times. The V call is TRBV11-3, the J call TRBJ2-4, with a tentative D call TRBD1 (6 bases). The CDR3 is 18 residues long. CDR1 is SGHNT, CDR2 YENEEA, per germline. Deletions cut 5 bases from V and 1 base from J, with 21 bases between. The CDR3 DNA is TGTGCCAGCAGCCAGGGGCAAGCCCCAGCGGTGGCCAAAAACATTCAGTACTTC. Residues: CASSQGQAPAVAKNIQYF.

This chain connects TRBV5-1 to TRBJ2-5; perhaps TRBD2 as D (5 bases). The CDR3 is 13 amino acids. V was trimmed by 4 bases and J by 5 bases, leaving 12 bases between them. Germline V gene sequence: CDR1 SGHRS, CDR2 YFSETQ. CDR3 region: CASSVFPGETQYF. For the CDR3, the DNA is TGCGCCAGCAGCGTCTTCCCGGGGGAGACCCAGTACTTC.

This clone was observed once. The chain combines TRBV19 with TRBJ2-7; tentative D call: TRBD2 (6 bases). There are 13 residues in the CDR3. The V gene's germline CDR1 is LNHDA and CDR2 SQIVND (reference sequence). V lost 5 bases to trimming and J lost 2 bases, with 10 bases between them. This CDR3 is CASSFGGAYEQYF. DNA of the CDR3: TGTGCCAGTAGTTTCGGGGGTGCCTACGAGCAGTACTTC. Based on the CDR3 plus reference TRBV19 and TRBJ2-7, the full variable domain is DGGITQSPKYLFRKEGQNVTLSCEQNLNHDAMYWYRQDPGQGLRLIYYSQIVNDFQKGDIAEGYSVSREKKESFPLTVTSAQKNPTAFYLCASSFGGAYEQYFGPGTRLTVT.

The rearrangement joins TRBV19 to TRBJ2-7; D remains unclear. The CDR3 covers 12 residues. Germline-derived CDR1 and CDR2 are LNHDA and SQIVND (reference sequence). V shed 4 bases and J shed 1 base, with 5 bases lying between them. The DNA for the CDR3 is TGTGCCAGTAGTACGTCTTCCTACGAGCAGTACTTC. This codes for CASSTSSYEQYF.

J is TRBJ2-7 and V is TRBV5-4, with TRBD1 matching over 9 bases. Per the germline V gene, CDR1 is SGHNT and CDR2 is YYREEE (reference sequence). The CDR3 sequence is 17 residues long. V shed 4 bases and J 2 bases; nucleotides not matched to a gene: 13. The CDR3 sequence is CASSRPGTGPETYEQYF. The CDR3 coding sequence is TGTGCCAGCAGCCGTCCCGGGACAGGGCCGGAAACCTACGAGCAGTACTTC.